The 21 T cell receptor beta chains in this list originate from one sample, sequenced in a study of cytomegalovirus exposure and HLA in healthy donors. Libraries were prepared by immunoSEQ multiplex PCR; TCRdb keeps only in-frame clonotypes and omits some of them. The sample has about 360,000 clones, roughly 89% seen once; the top ten hold 0.83%. Sequencing used PBMCs. The source of these receptors is a woman aged 18-29 years in good health and CMV-seronegative.

V usage is TRBV5-8 and J usage is TRBJ2-7; D might be TRBD1 (6 bases). The CDR3 loop spans 17 amino acids. The V gene lost 4 bases and the J gene lost 0 bases, with 20 bases spanning the gap. The germline gives CDR1 SGHTS, CDR2 YDEGEE. CDR3 protein: CASSPRFGGRLSYEQYF. CDR3 nucleotides: TGTGCCAGCAGCCCGCGGTTTGGGGGCCGCCTCTCCTACGAGCAGTACTTC.

The chain has TRBV6-1 and TRBJ1-4; 7 bases agree with TRBD1. The CDR3 totals 14 residues. V shed 6 bases, J shed 5 bases, and the junction held 6 bases outside the gene matches. CDR1 and CDR2 from the germline V gene are MNHNS and SASEGT. CDR3 coding DNA: TGTGCCAGCAGCGCCGGGACAGCGAATGAAAAACTGTTTTTT. Translation gives CASSAGTANEKLFF.

The J gene is TRBJ2-7, the V gene TRBV19, with D maybe TRBD1 (6 bases). V was clipped by 5 bases and J by 3 bases, with 11 bases between them. This CDR3 is built from 13 residues. CDR1 LNHDA and CDR2 SQIVND come from the germline V gene (reference sequence). The CDR3 DNA is TGTGCCAGTAGTCCCGGGACAAACTACGAGCAGTACTTC. Residues: CASSPGTNYEQYF.

This clone came up a few times. The chain combines TRBV20-1 with TRBJ1-1; tentatively, D is TRBD1 (5 bases). CDR1 is DFQATT, CDR2 SNEGSKA, per germline (reference sequence). The CDR3 sequence is 11 residues long. The CDR3, as DNA: TGCAGCGACTCGGGGGGGACTGAAGCTTTCTTT. Residues: CSDSGGTEAFF.

This rearrangement joins TRBV28 to TRBJ1-4, with TRBD1 matching 12 bases. Germline trimming cut 6 bases from V and 2 bases from J; bases unmatched to any gene: 13. The CDR3 runs 19 residues. Per the germline V gene, CDR1 is MDHEN and CDR2 is SYDVKM. The CDR3 DNA is TGTGCCAGCAGCCCTCGCTTTGGGGACAGGGGGCGGACTAATGAAAAACTGTTTTTT. It encodes CASSPRFGDRGRTNEKLFF. Full variable domain (rest looked up from reference TRBV28 and TRBJ1-4): DVKVTQSSRYLVKRTGEKVFLECVQDMDHENMFWYRQDPGLGLRLIYFSYDVKMKEKGDIPEGYSVSREKKERFSLILESASTNQTSMYLCASSPRFGDRGRTNEKLFFGSGTQLSVL.

In DNA, the CDR3 is TGTGCCAGCAGTGACTCGGTCCGGGGGGGCCCCGTGGCCACAGATACGCAGTATTTT. This encodes CASSDSVRGGPVATDTQYF. V usage is TRBV6-4 and J usage is TRBJ2-3; 8 nucleotides match TRBD2. CDR1 and CDR2 from the germline V gene are MRHNA and SNTAGT. The CDR3 loop spans 19 amino acids. The ends lost 0 bases at V and 2 bases at J; junction bases unmatched: 13.

V gene TRBV7-9 combines with J gene TRBJ1-2; D is uncertain. CDR1 and CDR2 from the germline V gene are SEHNR and FQNEAQ (reference sequence). This CDR3 region has 13 residues. V was trimmed by 7 bases and J by 6 bases, leaving 15 bases between them. CDR3 sequence (DNA): TGTGCCAGCACCCATCGAGGGCCTGATGGCTACACCTTC. Protein: CASTHRGPDGYTF.

The chain has TRBV5-6 and TRBJ2-2, with TRBD2 as a possible D gene (6 bases). Germline CDR1 SGHDT, CDR2 YYEEEE. The V end lost 5 bases, the J end lost 5 bases, and 13 bases lay between the germline ends. CDR3 size: 14 residues. The CDR3 DNA reads as TGTGCCAGCAGACGGAGAGGGAGGACCGGGGAGCTGTTTTTT. Protein product: CASRRRGRTGELFF.

The chain uses TRBV11-2 and TRBJ1-2, with a weak D call TRBD1 (5 bases). Germline CDR1 reads SGHAT; CDR2 reads FQNNGV. V lost 9 bases to trimming and J lost 4 bases, with 12 bases between them. The CDR3 runs to 12 residues. The CDR3 loop is CASQAGIYGYTF. DNA of the CDR3: TGTGCCAGTCAAGCAGGGATCTATGGCTACACCTTC.

This chain uses TRBV7-3 with TRBJ2-1, with TRBD2 matching over 14 bases. This CDR3 has 19 residues. Germline V gene data show CDR1 as SGHTA and CDR2 as FQGTGA. The trim removed 5 bases at V and 0 bases at J, leaving 9 bases unmatched. The CDR3 DNA is TGTGCCAGCAGCCTCGGGACTAGCGGGAGACGGGACTCCTACAATGAGCAGTTCTTC. Translating it yields CASSLGTSGRRDSYNEQFF.

The chain recombines TRBV29-1 with TRBJ2-7; TRBD2 aligns across 10 bases. Germline CDR1 and CDR2: SQVTM and ANQGSEA. This CDR3 has 14 residues. The J segment lost 4 bases and the V segment lost 7 bases, leaving 10 bases of the junction unmatched. The CDR3 nucleotides are TGCAGCGCGATAGCGGGAGGCGACCATTACGAGCAGTACTTC. Amino acids: CSAIAGGDHYEQYF.

The chain recombines TRBV25-1 with TRBJ2-3, with no clear D. The V and J ends lost 1 base and 0 bases respectively, with 17 bases between them. The germline CDR1 and CDR2 sequences are MGHDK and SYGVNS. The CDR3 length is 18 residues. The CDR3 DNA reads TGTGCCAGCAGTGAATGCTGTGGGCAGATAGATAGCACAGATACGCAGTATTTT. This sequence encodes CASSECCGQIDSTDTQYF.

As to this clone: Other nucleotide sequences from this sample produce the same CDR3. This chain links TRBV5-1 with TRBJ1-4; D may be TRBD1 (5 bases). This CDR3 has 14 amino acids. Deletions cut 3 bases from V and 2 bases from J, with 8 bases between. The germline CDR1 and CDR2 sequences are SGHRS and YFSETQ. The CDR3 loop reads CASSSDSTNEKLFF. The CDR3, as DNA: TGCGCCAGCAGCTCTGACAGCACTAATGAAAAACTGTTTTTT. The full variable domain, its missing parts supplied by reference TRBV5-1 and TRBJ1-4, is KAGVTQTPRYLIKTRGQQVTLSCSPISGHRSVSWYQQTPGQGLQFLFEYFSETQRNKGNFPGRFSGRQFSNSRSEMNVSTLELGDSALYLCASSSDSTNEKLFFGSGTQLSVL.

The chain couples TRBV27 to TRBJ2-7; D is possibly TRBD2 (5 bases). The germline V gene encodes CDR1 MNHEY and CDR2 SMNVEV (reference sequence). The CDR3 sequence is 14 residues long. The V gene lost 10 bases and the J gene lost 3 bases, with 19 bases spanning the gap. CDR3 bases: TGTGCCACCTCCGGAGGCCTTGGGAGCTACGAGCAGTACTTC. Protein sequence: CATSGGLGSYEQYF.

This chain links TRBV4-1 with TRBJ2-5; 7 bases match TRBD1. V gave up 3 bases and J gave up 3 bases; unmatched junction bases: 7. The CDR3 spans 15 residues. CDR1 and CDR2 (germline): MGHRA, YSYEKL. The CDR3 reads CASSHARQGEETQYF. In nucleotides, the CDR3 is TGCGCCAGCAGCCATGCCCGACAGGGAGAAGAGACCCAGTACTTC.

V usage is TRBV28 and J usage is TRBJ1-1; D not resolved. The length of the CDR3 is 14 residues. Germline CDR1 MDHEN, CDR2 SYDVKM. With 6 bases removed from V and 0 bases from J, the gap between germline ends came to 11 bases. As DNA, the CDR3 is TGTGCCAGCAGCATTCAACCTATGAACACTGAAGCTTTCTTT. Protein sequence: CASSIQPMNTEAFF.

V gene TRBV19 combines with J gene TRBJ2-1; 7 bases are shared with TRBD1. CDR1 is LNHDA and CDR2 is SQIVND in the germline V gene (reference sequence). The CDR3 runs 15 residues. The J segment lost 8 bases and the V segment lost 5 bases, leaving 12 bases of the junction unmatched. CDR3 sequence: CASSPGQVSHDEQFF. In DNA form, the CDR3 reads TGTGCCAGTAGTCCCGGACAGGTCAGTCATGATGAGCAGTTCTTC.

The rearrangement uses TRBV4-2 and TRBJ2-5; 7 bases are a match to TRBD2. In germline, CDR1 is LGHNA, CDR2 YNFKEQ. Unmatched junction bases numbered 10, after V lost 4 bases and J lost 5 bases. The CDR3 extends over 15 amino acids. CDR3 sequence (DNA): TGTGCCAGCAGCCGCGGCGGGGGAGTAACCGAGACCCAGTACTTC. This translates into CASSRGGGVTETQYF.

This clone was observed once. V is TRBV6-5 and J is TRBJ1-1; maybe TRBD1 (6 bases). Germline V gene data show CDR1 as MNHEY and CDR2 as SVGAGI. CDR3 length: 14 amino acids. V gave up 9 bases and J gave up 3 bases, with 17 bases separating them. The CDR3 bases are TGTGCCAGTAGATCCGGGGGGCCGTACACTGAAGCTTTCTTT. Its protein is CASRSGGPYTEAFF.

The chain combines TRBV28 with TRBJ2-7; D perhaps matches TRBD2 (6 bases). The V and J ends lost 3 bases and 6 bases respectively, with 9 bases between them. Germline-derived CDR1 and CDR2 are MDHEN and SYDVKM. This CDR3 comprises 12 residues. CDR3 coding DNA: TGTGCCAGCAGTTTTTTGGGGGGCGAGCAGTACTTC. It codes for CASSFLGGEQYF. The whole variable domain, remainder taken from reference TRBV28 and TRBJ2-7, is DVKVTQSSRYLVKRTGEKVFLECVQDMDHENMFWYRQDPGLGLRLIYFSYDVKMKEKGDIPEGYSVSREKKERFSLILESASTNQTSMYLCASSFLGGEQYFGPGTRLTVT.

This clone was picked up one time. This chain connects TRBV7-3 to TRBJ1-3; 9 bases are a match to TRBD1. Germline loops: CDR1 SGHTA, CDR2 FQGTGA. The trim removed 5 bases at V and 8 bases at J, leaving 4 bases unmatched. The CDR3 totals 13 residues. The chain's CDR3 is CASSPGQGHTIYF. The DNA of the CDR3 is TGTGCCAGCAGCCCGGGACAGGGACACACCATATATTTT. The full variable domain, rest sourced from reference TRBV7-3 and TRBJ1-3, is GAGVSQTPSNKVTEKGKYVELRCDPISGHTALYWYRQSLGQGPEFLIYFQGTGAADDSGLPNDRFFAVRPEGSVSTLKIQRTERGDSAVYLCASSPGQGHTIYFGEGSWLTVV.